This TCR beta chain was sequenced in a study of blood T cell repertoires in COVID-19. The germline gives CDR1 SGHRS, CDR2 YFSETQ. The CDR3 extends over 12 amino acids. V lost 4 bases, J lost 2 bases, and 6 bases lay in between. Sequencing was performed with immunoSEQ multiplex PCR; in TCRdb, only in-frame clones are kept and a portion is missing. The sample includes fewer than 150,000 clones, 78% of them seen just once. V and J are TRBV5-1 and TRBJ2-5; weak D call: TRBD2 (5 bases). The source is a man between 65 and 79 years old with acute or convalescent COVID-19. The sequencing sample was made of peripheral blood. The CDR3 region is CASSRDQETQYF. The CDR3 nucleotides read TGCGCCAGCAGCCGGGATCAAGAGACCCAGTACTTC.